The rows below give T cell receptor beta chains drawn from one sample of a study of Ad26.COV2.S vaccination and SARS-CoV-2 variants. Only in-frame clones appear in the TCRdb table, and some are missing; sequencing was by immunoSEQ multiplex PCR. Here the sample spans some 420,000 clones, around 89% being singletons. Sequences were derived from peripheral blood, sampled in a trial of Ad26.COV2.S vaccine versus placebo. These receptor sequences come from a person aged 18-65 years who received the Ad26.COV2.S COVID-19 vaccine or a placebo. Both conserved end residues are part of each CDR3. The order of the fields is D gene, J gene, clone size, V gene, CDR3 protein, CDR3 DNA. D genes are given only for firm matches. The size field is filled for only some rows; it gives once, few, many or a size class.

D: TRBD1
J: TRBJ2-5
size: .
V: TRBV4-3
CDR3: CASSQGPGQQETQYF
DNA: TGCGCCAGCAGCCAAGGCCCGGGACAGCAAGAGACCCAGTACTTC

D: .
J: TRBJ2-7
size: once
V: TRBV5-4
CDR3: CASSSAGHTYEQYF
DNA: TGTGCCAGCAGCTCCGCGGGACATACCTACGAGCAGTACTTC

D: TRBD1
J: TRBJ2-7
size: .
V: TRBV12-3/TRBV12-4
CDR3: CASSSGTGYEQYF
DNA: TGTGCCAGCAGTTCCGGGACAGGGTACGAGCAGTACTTC

D: TRBD2
J: TRBJ2-7
size: .
V: TRBV7-9
CDR3: CASSLRRGVGEQYF
DNA: TGTGCCAGCAGCTTACGGCGGGGGGTTGGCGAGCAGTACTTC

D: TRBD1
J: TRBJ2-1
size: .
V: TRBV6-5
CDR3: CASSYSGTGGYNEQFF
DNA: TGTGCCAGCAGTTATTCCGGGACAGGGGGCTACAATGAGCAGTTCTTC

D: .
J: TRBJ1-2
size: many
V: TRBV6-5
CDR3: CASRSPGGLNYGYTF
DNA: TGTGCCAGCAGATCTCCCGGGGGACTTAACTATGGCTACACCTTC

D: TRBD1
J: TRBJ1-5
size: .
V: TRBV7-2
CDR3: CASSPRDRGSQPQHF
DNA: TGTGCCAGCAGCCCCCGGGACAGGGGAAGTCAGCCCCAGCATTTT

D: .
J: TRBJ1-1
size: .
V: TRBV27
CDR3: CASSLGVYTEAFF
DNA: TGTGCCAGCAGTTTAGGGGTTTACACTGAAGCTTTCTTT

D: .
J: TRBJ2-2
size: .
V: TRBV7-8
CDR3: CASSLVRGLNTGELFF
DNA: TGTGCCAGCAGCTTAGTACGAGGCTTGAACACCGGGGAGCTGTTTTTT

D: .
J: TRBJ2-3
size: .
V: TRBV4-3
CDR3: CASSQGPPGAGTDTQYF
DNA: TGCGCCAGCAGCCAAGGGCCTCCGGGGGCTGGCACAGATACGCAGTATTTT

D: .
J: TRBJ2-7
size: .
V: TRBV4-1
CDR3: CASSFSMGSSYEQYF
DNA: TGCGCCAGCAGCTTTTCAATGGGGTCTTCATACGAGCAGTACTTC

D: TRBD2
J: TRBJ2-1
size: .
V: TRBV5-1
CDR3: CASSVPTSGANNEQFF
DNA: TGCGCCAGCAGCGTTCCGACTAGCGGGGCTAACAATGAGCAGTTCTTC

D: .
J: TRBJ1-2
size: .
V: TRBV6-1
CDR3: CASSEAHREGRRGYTF
DNA: TGTGCCAGCAGTGAGGCCCACAGGGAGGGGCGAAGGGGCTACACCTTC

D: TRBD1
J: TRBJ2-7
size: .
V: TRBV24-1
CDR3: CATSAPGQGKSYEQYF
DNA: TGTGCCACCAGTGCGCCGGGACAGGGCAAATCCTACGAGCAGTACTTC

D: .
J: TRBJ1-6
size: .
V: TRBV27
CDR3: CASSTSGAHNSPLHF
DNA: TGTGCCAGCAGTACCTCCGGGGCTCATAATTCACCCCTCCACTTT

D: .
J: TRBJ2-3
size: .
V: TRBV7-2
CDR3: CASSLVRGGDTQYF
DNA: TGTGCCAGCAGCTTAGTCAGGGGGGGAGATACGCAGTATTTT

D: TRBD1
J: TRBJ1-5
size: .
V: TRBV2
CDR3: CASNEGGGSNQPQHF
DNA: TGTGCCAGCAACGAAGGGGGCGGAAGCAATCAGCCCCAGCATTTT

D: TRBD1
J: TRBJ2-4
size: .
V: TRBV15
CDR3: CATSKYRGQIAKNIQYF
DNA: TGTGCCACCAGCAAGTACAGGGGGCAAATAGCCAAAAACATTCAGTACTTC

D: TRBD1
J: TRBJ1-2
size: .
V: TRBV12-3/TRBV12-4
CDR3: CASSRQGAYGYTF
DNA: TGTGCCAGCAGCCGACAGGGGGCATATGGCTACACCTTC

D: .
J: TRBJ2-2
size: .
V: TRBV18
CDR3: CASSRAVNTGELFF
DNA: TGTGCCAGCTCACGGGCGGTGAACACCGGGGAGCTGTTTTTT

D: .
J: TRBJ1-2
size: .
V: TRBV5-1
CDR3: CASSLGERDYGYTF
DNA: TGCGCCAGCAGCTTGGGAGAAAGGGATTATGGCTACACCTTC

D: .
J: TRBJ2-5
size: once
V: TRBV5-6
CDR3: CASSGEGETQYF
DNA: TGTGCCAGCAGCGGCGAGGGGGAGACCCAGTACTTC

D: TRBD2
J: TRBJ2-5
size: .
V: TRBV5-1
CDR3: CASSLSLAGETQYF
DNA: TGCGCCAGCAGCTTAAGCCTAGCGGGAGAGACCCAGTACTTC

D: .
J: TRBJ1-1
size: .
V: TRBV6-5
CDR3: CASSSTPGRDTEAFF
DNA: TGTGCCAGCAGTTCCACTCCCGGCCGAGACACTGAAGCTTTCTTT

D: TRBD1
J: TRBJ2-1
size: .
V: TRBV4-1
CDR3: CASSLGQDWNEQFF
DNA: TGCGCCAGCAGCCTCGGACAGGATTGGAATGAGCAGTTCTTC

D: .
J: TRBJ1-1
size: .
V: TRBV4-2
CDR3: CASSQDTADRLIFF
DNA: TGTGCCAGCAGCCAAGATACCGCAGACCGCCTTATTTTCTTT